What follows are 30 T cell receptor beta chains derived from one specimen sequenced in a study of molecular identifiers for immune sequencing clone quantification. TCRdb redid the calling of the PCR reads with MiXCR, one entry per CDR3 protein. The profile covers tens of thousands of distinct CDR3 sequences, with more than 20% appearing a single time and 0.78% taken by the ten largest. The source material was naive CD8+ T cells from blood, with Jurkat cell RNA spiked in. Subset of the sample: FACS-sorted CD8+CD4-CCR7+CD45RA+ naive T cells. These receptors came from a human donor in good health. Some libraries in this study had Jurkat cell RNA spiked in.

As concerns this clonotype: The junction departs from the called germline gene at one end, perhaps through a read error. This sequence joins TRBV7-7 and TRBJ2-1, with 11 bases that match TRBD2. The CDR3 covers 17 residues. CDR1 and CDR2 from the germline V gene are SSHAT and FNYEAQ (reference sequence). DNA of the CDR3: TGTGCTAGCAGCTTACTGGTAGCGGGAGGGCCCTACAATGAGCAGTTCTTC. Amino acid sequence: CASSLLVAGGPYNEQFF.

This clonotype was seen repeatedly, ten times or more. The rearrangement joins TRBV6-5 to TRBJ2-3; a possible D gene is TRBD2 (6 bases). CDR1 and CDR2 from the germline V gene are MNHEY and SVGAGI. This CDR3 comprises 15 residues. Trimming took off 6 bases at V and 4 bases at J, with 17 bases between the two ends. The CDR3 DNA follows: TGTGCCAGCAGCCCGCGCACTAGCATCCCAGATACGCAGTATTTT. Translating it yields CASSPRTSIPDTQYF.

This clonotype turned up a few times. The chain recombines TRBV29-1 with TRBJ1-1; the D gene is possibly TRBD1 (5 bases). The germline gives CDR1 SQVTM, CDR2 ANQGSEA. Trimming removed 3 bases at V and 4 bases at J, with 15 bases between. This CDR3 spans 14 amino acids. The CDR3 loop reads CSVEAFGRGTEAFF. CDR3 bases: TGCAGCGTTGAGGCTTTTGGTAGGGGCACTGAAGCTTTCTTT.

The sample holds many counts of this clonotype. CDR3 amino acids: CSAPGFGELFF. In nucleotides, the CDR3 is TGCAGTGCCCCAGGGTTCGGGGAACTGTTTTTT. This chain links TRBV20-1 with TRBJ1-4; D might be TRBD1 (5 bases). The CDR3 sequence is 11 residues long. The germline V and J ends were trimmed by 6 bases and 12 bases, with 14 bases remaining between them. Germline V gene lookup returns CDR1 DFQATT and CDR2 SNEGSKA (reference sequence).

The gene calls are TRBV27 and TRBJ1-1; TRBD1 agrees at 10 bases. Germline V gene sequence: CDR1 MNHEY, CDR2 SMNVEV (reference sequence). Trimming cost V 5 bases and J 4 bases; bases outside gene matches: 7. The CDR3 totals 15 residues. CDR3 residues: CASSGDRGQGTEAFF. The CDR3, as DNA: TGTGCCAGCAGTGGCGACAGGGGGCAGGGCACTGAAGCTTTCTTT.

The J gene is TRBJ2-7, the V gene TRBV6-5, with D possibly being TRBD1 (5 bases). The CDR3 contains 17 residues. Trimming shortened V by 6 bases and J by 3 bases, and 24 bases separated the two germline ends. The germline gives CDR1 MNHEY, CDR2 SVGAGI. DNA of the CDR3: TGTGCCAGCAGCCCCTCGGGCCTGACAGACCTTTTCTACGAGCAGTACTTC. Amino acid sequence: CASSPSGLTDLFYEQYF.

This sequence joins TRBV9 and TRBJ1-1; 8 bases map to TRBD1. The CDR3 has 14 amino acids. With 3 bases clipped from V and 0 bases from J, the junction kept 1 base outside the gene matches. Germline V gene lookup returns CDR1 SGDLS and CDR2 YYNGEE. The CDR3 protein is CASSGQGMNTEAFF. As DNA, the CDR3 is TGTGCCAGCAGCGGACAGGGGATGAACACTGAAGCTTTCTTT.

With respect to this clonotype: This could be a read error, since a much larger clone is one nucleotide away. This chain joins TRBV7-3 and TRBJ2-4; D not certain. Germline CDR1 is SGHTA and CDR2 is FQGTGA. The CDR3 extends over 15 amino acids. CDR3 nucleotide sequence: TGTGCCAGCAGTTTAAGGCTAGGAGCCAAAAACATTCAGTACTTC. Its translation: CASSLRLGAKNIQYF.

This clonotype was seen ten or more times. The rearrangement links TRBV29-1 to TRBJ1-1; no reliable D call. Trimming took 3 bases from V and 3 from J, leaving 8 bases between them. Germline V gives CDR1 SQVTM, CDR2 ANQGSEA. The CDR3 is made up of 12 amino acids. The CDR3 loop is CSVDEGYTEAFF. Here the CDR3 DNA reads TGCAGCGTTGATGAGGGTTACACTGAAGCTTTCTTT.

This clonotype showed up just a few times. J is TRBJ1-1 and V is TRBV15; D uncertain. The CDR3 covers 13 residues. The V gene lost 1 base and the J gene lost 6 bases, with 9 bases spanning the gap. Germline lookup yields CDR1 LNHNV and CDR2 YYDKDF (reference sequence). Here the CDR3 reads CATSRGQDPEAFF. The CDR3 region has the DNA TGTGCCACCAGCAGAGGTCAGGATCCTGAAGCTTTCTTT.

The rearrangement uses TRBV6-5 and TRBJ1-5, with TRBD1 as a possible D gene (5 bases). Germline CDR1 and CDR2: MNHEY and SVGAGI. The CDR3 is 15 amino acids. V was trimmed by 5 bases and J by 4 bases, leaving 15 bases between them. CDR3 DNA sequence: TGTGCCAGCAGTCTTCCAACGGCAGGGAATCAGCCCCAGCATTTT. This encodes CASSLPTAGNQPQHF.

This clonotype was seen at least ten times. The V gene is TRBV14, the J gene TRBJ2-3; 7 bases agree with TRBD1. Germline V gene lookup returns CDR1 SGHDN and CDR2 FVKESK. The CDR3 loop spans 18 amino acids. V lost 0 bases to trimming and J lost 0 bases; unmatched junction nucleotides: 9. For the CDR3, the DNA is TGTGCCAGCAGCCAAGATATGACCACAGGGGCTAGCACAGATACGCAGTATTTT. Residues: CASSQDMTTGASTDTQYF.

Ten or more counts support this clonotype. V gene TRBV4-3 combines with J gene TRBJ2-7; maybe TRBD2 (5 bases). Germline V lookup: CDR1 LGHNA, CDR2 YSLEER. The CDR3 runs 14 residues. With 3 bases removed from V and 3 bases from J, the gap between germline ends came to 12 bases. CDR3 residues: CASSQSRGSYEQYF. The CDR3 DNA reads TGCGCCAGCAGCCAGAGTCGGGGTAGCTACGAGCAGTACTTC.

This chain connects TRBV13 to TRBJ1-2; D gene unclear. The V end was cut by 0 bases, the J end by 6 bases, with 11 bases between. Germline-derived CDR1 and CDR2 are PRHDT and FYEKMQ (reference sequence). The length of the CDR3 is 14 residues. DNA of the CDR3: TGTGCCAGCAGCTTAGGTCGTGCGGGAGATGGCTACACCTTC. The encoded protein is CASSLGRAGDGYTF.

Regarding this clonotype: The junction and the germline gene differ at one end; a read error may be behind it. This chain connects TRBV4-1 to TRBJ2-5; D is possibly TRBD2 (5 bases). The CDR3 covers 13 residues. CDR1 and CDR2 (germline): MGHRA, YSYEKL. The CDR3 sequence is CANSTGMQETQYF. The CDR3 nucleotides read TGCGCCAACAGCACGGGGATGCAAGAGACCCAGTACTTC.

The chain uses TRBV6-1 and TRBJ2-4; tentatively, D is TRBD1 (6 bases). V dropped 8 bases and J dropped 9 bases, with 17 bases sitting between them. Germline loops: CDR1 MNHNS, CDR2 SASEGT. The CDR3 covers 13 residues. The CDR3 DNA follows: TGTGCCAGCCGCAGGGGTCTCGCAAGCATTCAGTACTTC. It encodes CASRRGLASIQYF.

Of note for this clonotype: A much bigger clone sits one base away, suggesting this may be a read error. The chain joins TRBV5-1 to TRBJ2-4; either TRBD1 or TRBD2 may fit D (5 bases each). There are 16 residues in the CDR3. Germline V gene data show CDR1 as SGHRS and CDR2 as YFSETQ. CDR3 in DNA: TGCGCCAGCGGCTTATCCCCAGGGAGTTTTAAAAACATTCAGTACTTC. It specifies CASGLSPGSFKNIQYF.

The table lists this clonotype with a few counts. CDR3 in DNA: TGTGCCACCTACAGGGGGCAATCGCGGGAGTATGTCACAGATACGCAGTATTTT. It encodes CATYRGQSREYVTDTQYF. The V and J genes are TRBV2 and TRBJ2-3; 9 nucleotides match TRBD1. The V gene end was trimmed by 10 bases and the J gene end by 2 bases; junction bases not matched to a gene: 19. Germline values: CDR1 SNHLY, CDR2 FYNNEI. The CDR3 has 18 amino acids.

This clonotype was seen a handful of times. This chain links TRBV28 with TRBJ1-5, with 11 bases identical to TRBD1. The J segment lost 2 bases and the V segment lost 5 bases, leaving 14 bases of the junction unmatched. Germline loops: CDR1 MDHEN, CDR2 SYDVKM. The CDR3 length is 19 residues. In nucleotides, the CDR3 is TGTGCCAGCAGTACATCGGACAGGGGGCGCTTTGGGGGCAATCAGCCCCAGCATTTT. The encoded protein is CASSTSDRGRFGGNQPQHF.

This clonotype was recorded many times. V gene TRBV15 combines with J gene TRBJ1-5; 7 bases fit TRBD1. This CDR3 is 16 amino acids long. The V gene's germline CDR1 is LNHNV and CDR2 YYDKDF (reference sequence). V trimming: 0 bases; J trimming: 2 bases; junction bases outside the gene matches: 4. CDR3 coding DNA: TGTGCCACCAGCAGAGAGGGAACAGGGGGCAATCAGCCCCAGCATTTT. As protein: CATSREGTGGNQPQHF.

This clonotype was seen once. A read error is the likely source, as a far larger clone sits one nucleotide away. The chain carries TRBV5-3 and TRBJ2-7; no clear D. TRBV5-3 is an ORF, with its function uncertain. This CDR3 is built from 12 residues. The CDR3 spells CTSSLGSYEQYF. The DNA for the CDR3 is TGTACCAGCAGCTTGGGCAGCTACGAGCAGTACTTC.

The table lists this clonotype with a few counts. The V call is TRBV19, the J call TRBJ1-2; D is uncertain. The ends were cut back, 0 bases at V and 2 bases at J, with 4 bases in the middle. Germline V gene sequence: CDR1 LNHDA, CDR2 SQIVND (reference sequence). CDR3 length equals 13 residues. The CDR3: CASSIEVNYGYTF. The CDR3 DNA sequence: TGTGCCAGTAGTATAGAGGTCAACTATGGCTACACCTTC.

This clonotype has ten or more counts. The chain employs TRBV7-2 and TRBJ1-5, with D unresolved. The V end lost 3 bases, the J end lost 5 bases, and 11 bases lay between the germline ends. From germline, CDR1 is SGHTA and CDR2 FQGNSA. The CDR3 contains 14 residues. In nucleotides, the CDR3 is TGTGCCAGCAGCTTTATCGGATTGGATCAGCCCCAGCATTTT. This translates into CASSFIGLDQPQHF.

This clonotype was seen more than once but under ten times. The chain combines TRBV2 with TRBJ1-5; D perhaps matches TRBD1 (5 bases). The CDR3 is 15 amino acids. Germline values: CDR1 SNHLY, CDR2 FYNNEI. V lost 6 bases to trimming and J lost 7 bases, with 19 bases between them. CDR3 DNA: TGTGCCAGCAGGGAGGGACTCACCACGGAACAGCCCCAGCATTTT. Translated, it gives CASREGLTTEQPQHF.

A few counts support this clonotype. A much larger clonotype is one base distant, so this may be a read error. The V and J genes are TRBV5-1 and TRBJ2-5; maybe TRBD1 (5 bases). The germline V gene has CDR1 SGHRS and CDR2 YFSETQ. Trimming pared 5 bases from V and 5 bases from J, leaving 22 bases between. This CDR3 spans 16 amino acids. The CDR3 spells CASSGSYARVGETQYF. In DNA form, the CDR3 reads TGCGCCAGCAGTGGAAGCTACGCCAGGGTAGGCGAGACCCAGTACTTC.

This clonotype was observed at least ten times. The rearrangement uses TRBV7-6 and TRBJ2-2; 13 bases are a match to TRBD2. Unmatched junction bases numbered 3, after V lost 6 bases and J lost 5 bases. Germline V CDR1 and CDR2: SGHVS, FNYEAQ. The CDR3 length is 15 residues. Here the CDR3 DNA reads TGTGCCAGCAGTCCGGGACTAGCGGGGACCGGGGAGCTGTTTTTT. As protein: CASSPGLAGTGELFF.

This clonotype was detected many times. V gene TRBV27 combines with J gene TRBJ2-5, with TRBD2 matching 8 bases. V was pared by 2 bases and J by 4 bases, with 6 bases of the junction left unmatched. CDR3 length: 15 amino acids. Germline V gene sequence: CDR1 MNHEY, CDR2 SMNVEV (reference sequence). This CDR3 reads CASSLMSGGLETQYF. CDR3 DNA sequence: TGTGCCAGCAGTTTAATGAGCGGGGGATTAGAGACCCAGTACTTC.

The chain uses TRBV4-1 and TRBJ2-3; TRBD2 aligns across 11 bases. V dropped 1 base and J dropped 6; count of bases not matched to a gene: 12. Per germline, CDR1 MGHRA and CDR2 YSYEKL. CDR3 length: 18 amino acids. The CDR3 loop reads CASSQAGGLAGAGDTQYF. The CDR3 nucleotides read TGCGCCAGCAGCCAAGCAGGTGGACTAGCGGGTGCCGGTGATACGCAGTATTTT.

This clonotype appeared a few times. The chain links TRBV4-1 to TRBJ1-2; D unclear. V lost 6 bases and J 0 bases, leaving 5 bases between the germline ends. Germline loops: CDR1 MGHRA, CDR2 YSYEKL. There are 12 residues in the CDR3. The CDR3 nucleotides are TGCGCCAGCAGGGGGACTAACTATGGCTACACCTTC. Translation gives CASRGTNYGYTF.

This rearrangement joins TRBV3-1 to TRBJ2-5; D remains unclear. Trimming left V 1 base short and J 0 bases short, with 6 bases between. This CDR3 spans 14 amino acids. Germline loops: CDR1 LGHDT, CDR2 YNNKEL (reference sequence). CDR3: CASSQAPNQETQYF. The CDR3 DNA is TGTGCCAGCAGCCAAGCGCCTAACCAAGAGACCCAGTACTTC.